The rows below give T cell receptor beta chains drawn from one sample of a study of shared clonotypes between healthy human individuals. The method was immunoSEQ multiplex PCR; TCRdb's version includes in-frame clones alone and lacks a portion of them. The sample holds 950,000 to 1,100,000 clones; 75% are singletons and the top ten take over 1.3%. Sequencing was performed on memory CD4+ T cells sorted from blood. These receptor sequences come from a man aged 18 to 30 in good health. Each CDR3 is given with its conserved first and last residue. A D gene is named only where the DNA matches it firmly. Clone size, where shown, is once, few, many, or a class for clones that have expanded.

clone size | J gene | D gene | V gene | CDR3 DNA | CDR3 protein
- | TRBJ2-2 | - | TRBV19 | TGTGCCAGTAGTATAAGCATCGGGGAGCTGTTTTTT | CASSISIGELFF
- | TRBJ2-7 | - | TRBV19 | TGTGCCAGTAGTAGTGCCGGGTCTGGCTCCTACGAGCAGTACTTC | CASSSAGSGSYEQYF
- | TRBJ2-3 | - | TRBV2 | TGTGCCAGCAGTGACAGGGGAACGGACACAGATACGCAGTATTTT | CASSDRGTDTDTQYF
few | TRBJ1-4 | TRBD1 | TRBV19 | TGTGCCAGTAGTGATATGGGACAGAAAGCAACTAATGAAAAACTGTTTTTT | CASSDMGQKATNEKLFF
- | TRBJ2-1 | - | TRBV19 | TGTGCCAGTAGGGAGGGGGTTTACCCCAGCAATGAGCAGTTCTTC | CASREGVYPSNEQFF
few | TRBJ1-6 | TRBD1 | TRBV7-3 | TGTGCCAGCAGCTTACAGGGGGCCCAGGGTAATTCACCCCTCCACTTT | CASSLQGAQGNSPLHF
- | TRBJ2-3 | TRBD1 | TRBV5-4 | TGTGCCAGCAGCTCCGGGACAGGGGGCGGCACAGATACGCAGTATTTT | CASSSGTGGGTDTQYF
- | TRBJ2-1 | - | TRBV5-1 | TGCGCCAGCAGCTTGGCCCAGGGAAACAATGAGCAGTTCTTC | CASSLAQGNNEQFF
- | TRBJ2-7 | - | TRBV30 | TGTGCCTGGAGTATGACACGGCAGTCCTCCGAGCAGTACTTC | CAWSMTRQSSEQYF
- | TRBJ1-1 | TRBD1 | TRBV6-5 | TGTGCCAGCAGTTACAAGGGGGCATGGACTGAAGCTTTCTTT | CASSYKGAWTEAFF
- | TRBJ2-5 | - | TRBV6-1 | TGTGCCAGCACTTCGGGCGCGGAGACCCAGTACTTC | CASTSGAETQYF
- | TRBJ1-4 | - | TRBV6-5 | TGTGCCAGCAGTTCCCGTGCAACTAATGAAAAACTGTTTTTT | CASSSRATNEKLFF
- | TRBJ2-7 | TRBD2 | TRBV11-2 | TGTGCCAGCAGCTTAGTGGCGGGGACTAGCGGGAGCTACGAGCAGTACTTC | CASSLVAGTSGSYEQYF
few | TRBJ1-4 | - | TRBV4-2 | TGTGCCAGCAGCCAAGACCAGGGTACTAATGAAAAACTGTTTTTT | CASSQDQGTNEKLFF
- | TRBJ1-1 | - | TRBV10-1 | TGCGCCAGCAGTGAGGGAGGGTTCGCCGCTTTCTTT | CASSEGGFAAFF
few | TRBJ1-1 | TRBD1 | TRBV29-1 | TGCAGCGCCCGGGGACAGATTTACACTGAAGCTTTCTTT | CSARGQIYTEAFF
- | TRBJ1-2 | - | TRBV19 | TGTGCCAGTAGTATAAAGGGAGGGAATGGCTACACCTTC | CASSIKGGNGYTF
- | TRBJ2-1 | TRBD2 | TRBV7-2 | TGTGCCAGCAGGCTAGCGGGAGGTTTGAATGAGCAGTTCTTC | CASRLAGGLNEQFF
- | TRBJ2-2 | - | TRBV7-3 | TGTGCCAGCAGCATAACCACACCTAAGGGACCCGGGGAGCTGTTTTTT | CASSITTPKGPGELFF
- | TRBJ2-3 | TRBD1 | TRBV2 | TGTGCCAGCAGCAGGGACAGGGGAGATACGCAGTATTTT | CASSRDRGDTQYF
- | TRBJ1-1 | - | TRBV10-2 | TGCGCCAGCAGTGAGTGGGCACGTACTGAAGCTTTCTTT | CASSEWARTEAFF
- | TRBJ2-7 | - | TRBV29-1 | TGCTGCAGGGGCCGGGACTCCGTCCCCCTTTACGAGCAGTACTTC | CCRGRDSVPLYEQYF
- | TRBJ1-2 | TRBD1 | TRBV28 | TGTGCCAGCAGTCTAACAGGGGGGGTAGGCTACACCTTC | CASSLTGGVGYTF
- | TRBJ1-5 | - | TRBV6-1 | TGTGCCTCCCAACTGGGGGTCGATAGCAATCAGCCCCAGCATTTT | CASQLGVDSNQPQHF
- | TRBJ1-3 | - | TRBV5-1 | TGCGCCAGCAGCTTGACAGACTCTGGAAACACCATATATTTT | CASSLTDSGNTIYF
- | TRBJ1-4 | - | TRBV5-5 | TGTGCCAGCAGCTTGACCTTAGGGCCTAATGAAAAACTGTTTTTT | CASSLTLGPNEKLFF
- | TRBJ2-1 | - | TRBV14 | TGTGCCAGCAGCCAGGCGTCCTTAGGCTATGAGCAGTTCTTC | CASSQASLGYEQFF
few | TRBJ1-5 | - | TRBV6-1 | TGTGCCAGCAGTGACGGGGGTTCTAATCAGCCCCAGCATTTT | CASSDGGSNQPQHF
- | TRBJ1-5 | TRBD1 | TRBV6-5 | TGTGCCAGCAGGGGACAGGATCATCAGCCCCAGCATTTT | CASRGQDHQPQHF
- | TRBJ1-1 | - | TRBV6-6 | TGTGCCACAAGGGGGGTGAACACTGAAGCTTTCTTT | CATRGVNTEAFF
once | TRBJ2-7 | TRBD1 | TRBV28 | TGTGCCAGCAGGCAAGTCGGGACAGGTGCCCACGAGCAGTACTTC | CASRQVGTGAHEQYF